The clone carrying this TCR beta chain was found a few times. Its target is unknown. The read ends 3 residues shy of where the CDR3 ends; the end is completed using the germline J gene. Assay: immunoSEQ multiplex PCR; the TCRdb copy retains only in-frame clones and omits some. The sample shows 6,500 to 8,500 clones, none of them appearing just once. These data are taken from a study of T cell clonality in common variable immunodeficiency. Aged about 8 to 65 years, CVID subjects averaged around 40 years old. Donors gave roughly 4.5 to 9 ml heparinized peripheral whole blood. Points from the study as a whole: Authors noted CVID clonality's cause needs subpopulation repertoire sequencing. Common variable immunodeficiency TCR beta sequences reportedly had fewer deletions and N-nucleotide insertions.

V was cut by 8 bases and J by 3 bases, with 7 bases left in between. In germline, CDR1 is MNHEY, CDR2 SVGEGT. The CDR3 sequence is 12 residues long. This sequence joins TRBV6-2 or TRBV6-3 and TRBJ2-2; D unresolved. This sequence was found in a human donor with common variable immunodeficiency. The sample comprised peripheral blood mononuclear cells. Partial CDR3 DNA: TGTGCCAGCTTGCGGCACACCGGGGAG. Translating it yields CASLRHTGE. The entire CDR3 reads CASLRHTGELFF.